Listed here are 3 T cell receptor beta chains from one sample, sequenced in a study of vaccination effects on CD4 cells after COVID-19. The assay was immunoSEQ multiplex PCR, and TCRdb's table has in-frame clones only and misses some. The sample lists fewer than 25,000 clones, around three quarters seen once, with about a tenth in the top ten. Antigen-specific CD4+ T cells expanded by the ViraFEST assay with viral peptide pools were then sequenced. A roughly ten-day culture period preceded the isolation of CD4+ T cells. Neither prior SARS-CoV-2 infection nor positive nucleocapsid antibodies were present in the vaccine recipients. These TCRs' antigens remain unknown. The sequenced sample was CD4+ T cells from PBMCs cultured with HCoV-NL63 spike peptides, obtained before COVID-19 vaccination. The origin of the receptors is a human donor who received a COVID-19 vaccine.

The V gene is TRBV13, the J gene TRBJ1-2; D is undetermined. Trimming cost V 5 bases and J 0 bases, with 13 bases left between them. The V gene's germline CDR1 is PRHDT and CDR2 FYEKMQ (reference sequence). The CDR3 length is 15 residues. CDR3: CASSRLGRANYGYTF. For the CDR3, the DNA is TGTGCCAGCAGCCGGTTGGGTCGGGCTAACTATGGCTACACCTTC.

CDR3 bases: TGTGCCAGCAGCCAAGATTATGTCGTTGCTAGCGGGATTGATGAGCAGTTCTTC. This translates into CASSQDYVVASGIDEQFF. J is TRBJ2-1 and V is TRBV4-2; TRBD2 agrees at 9 bases. This CDR3 is 18 amino acids long. V was pared by 0 bases and J by 8 bases, with 14 bases of the junction left unmatched. Per the germline V gene, CDR1 is LGHNA and CDR2 is YNFKEQ.

This clone has only one observation. The chain carries TRBV27 and TRBJ2-1; tentatively, D is TRBD1 or TRBD2 (5 bases each). CDR1 is MNHEY and CDR2 is SMNVEV in the germline V gene (reference sequence). The CDR3 consists of 12 residues. Trimming left V 6 bases short and J 7 bases short, with 10 bases between. CDR3 nucleotides: TGTGCCAGCAGGGGAGACAGTAATGAGCAGTTCTTC. Translated: CASRGDSNEQFF.